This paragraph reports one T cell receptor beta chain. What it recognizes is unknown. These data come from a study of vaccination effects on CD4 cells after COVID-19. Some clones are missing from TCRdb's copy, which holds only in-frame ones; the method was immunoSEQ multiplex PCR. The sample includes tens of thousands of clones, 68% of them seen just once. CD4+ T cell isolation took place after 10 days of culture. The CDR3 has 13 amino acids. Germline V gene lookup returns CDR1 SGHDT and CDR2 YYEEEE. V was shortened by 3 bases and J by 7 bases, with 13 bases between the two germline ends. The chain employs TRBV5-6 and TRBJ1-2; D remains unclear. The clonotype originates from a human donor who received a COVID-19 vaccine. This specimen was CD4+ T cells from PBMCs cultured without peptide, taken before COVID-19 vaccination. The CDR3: CASSSRRRGGYTF. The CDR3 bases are TGTGCCAGCAGCTCTCGGAGGCGGGGTGGCTACACCTTC.